Sequencing of this T cell receptor (beta chain) was carried out in a study of cytomegalovirus exposure and HLA in healthy donors. Points from the study as a whole: Reportedly, cytomegalovirus status was diagnosed with high sensitivity and specificity.

The PCR used 60 Vbeta and 13 Jbeta primers. Assay: immunoSEQ multiplex PCR; the TCRdb copy retains only in-frame clones and omits some. Among tens of thousands of clones listed, around 83% were seen once. Per germline, CDR1 KGHSH and CDR2 LQKENI. The CDR3 is made up of 13 amino acids. The V segment lost 4 bases and the J segment 1 base; nucleotides outside the gene matches: 1. A word on this clone: Its antigen is unidentified.

This TCR derives from a man in his thirties or forties in good health and CMV-seronegative. The chain joins TRBV18 to TRBJ2-7; 7 bases are shared with TRBD1. Sequencing used PBMCs. CDR3 sequence reads: CASSLGQSYEQYF. The CDR3 region has the DNA TGTGCCAGCTCACTGGGACAGTCCTACGAGCAGTACTTC. Drawing the rest from reference TRBV18 and TRBJ2-7, the complete variable domain is NAGVMQNPRHLVRRRGQEARLRCSPMKGHSHVYWYRQLPEEGLKFMVYLQKENIIDESGMPKERFSAEFPKEGPSILRIQQVVRGDSAAYFCASSLGQSYEQYFGPGTRLTVT.